This T cell receptor (beta chain) is from a study of blood T cell repertoires in COVID-19. In the study overall: Spain, Italy and the United States supplied samples that represented acute and convalescent COVID-19.

Seattle cases were enrolled at active infection and followed longitudinally. TCRdb's copy holds only in-frame clones and misses some; the assay was immunoSEQ multiplex PCR. In the table there are 250,000 to 350,000 clones, about nine tenths of which are singletons. Germline CDR1 and CDR2: MNHEY and SVGAGI. The CDR3 spans 15 residues. V shed 6 bases, J shed 6 bases, and the junction held 6 bases outside the gene matches. This receptor was taken from a woman aged 25 to 39 with COVID-19, enrolled during active disease. Sequenced input: peripheral blood. This rearrangement joins TRBV6-5 to TRBJ2-2; TRBD2 matches 11 bases. The CDR3 loop reads CASRTLAGVSGELFF. In DNA, the CDR3 is TGTGCCAGCAGGACACTAGCGGGAGTGTCCGGGGAGCTGTTTTTT.